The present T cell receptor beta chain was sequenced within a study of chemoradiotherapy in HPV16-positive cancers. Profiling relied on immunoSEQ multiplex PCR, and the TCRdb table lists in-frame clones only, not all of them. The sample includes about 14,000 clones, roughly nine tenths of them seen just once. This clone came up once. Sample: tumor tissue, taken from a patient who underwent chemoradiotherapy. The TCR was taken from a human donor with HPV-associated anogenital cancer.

CDR3 residues: CASSTGQNRIDTQYF. CDR3 sequence (DNA): TGTGCCAGTTCCACGGGACAGAATCGCATAGATACGCAGTATTTT. This chain joins TRBV19 and TRBJ2-3; 7 bases match TRBD1. With 8 bases clipped from V and 5 bases from J, the junction kept 13 bases outside the gene matches. This CDR3 region has 15 residues. The V gene's germline CDR1 is LNHDA and CDR2 SQIVND (reference sequence).